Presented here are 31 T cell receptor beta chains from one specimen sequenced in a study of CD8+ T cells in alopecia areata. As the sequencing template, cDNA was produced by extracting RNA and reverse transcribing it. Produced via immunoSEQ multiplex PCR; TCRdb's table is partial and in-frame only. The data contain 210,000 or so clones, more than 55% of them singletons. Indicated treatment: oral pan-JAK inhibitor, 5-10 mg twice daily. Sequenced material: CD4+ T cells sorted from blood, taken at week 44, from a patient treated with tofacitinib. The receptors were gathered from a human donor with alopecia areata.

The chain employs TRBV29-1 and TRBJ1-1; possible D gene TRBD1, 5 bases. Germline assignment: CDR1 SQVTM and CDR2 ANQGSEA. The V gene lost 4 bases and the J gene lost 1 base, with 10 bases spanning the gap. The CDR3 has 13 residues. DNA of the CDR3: TGCAGCGTTGTCAGGGTTGGGAACACTGAAGCTTTCTTT. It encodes CSVVRVGNTEAFF.

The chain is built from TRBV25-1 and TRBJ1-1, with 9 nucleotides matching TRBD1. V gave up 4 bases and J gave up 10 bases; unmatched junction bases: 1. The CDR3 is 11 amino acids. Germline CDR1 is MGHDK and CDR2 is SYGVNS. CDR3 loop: CASSVGQGAFF. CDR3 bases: TGTGCCAGCAGTGTGGGACAGGGAGCTTTCTTT.

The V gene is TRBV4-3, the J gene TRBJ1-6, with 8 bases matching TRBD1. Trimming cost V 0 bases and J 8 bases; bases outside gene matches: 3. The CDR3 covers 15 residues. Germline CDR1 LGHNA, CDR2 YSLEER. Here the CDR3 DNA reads TGCGCCAGCAGCCAAGATAAGGACAGGGATTCACCCCTCCACTTT. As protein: CASSQDKDRDSPLHF.

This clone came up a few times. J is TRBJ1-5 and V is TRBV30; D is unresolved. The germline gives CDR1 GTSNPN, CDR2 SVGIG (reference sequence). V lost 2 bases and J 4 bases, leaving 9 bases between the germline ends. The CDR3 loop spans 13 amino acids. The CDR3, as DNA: TGTGCCTGGAGTAACGGGGAAAATCAGCCCCAGCATTTT. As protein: CAWSNGENQPQHF.

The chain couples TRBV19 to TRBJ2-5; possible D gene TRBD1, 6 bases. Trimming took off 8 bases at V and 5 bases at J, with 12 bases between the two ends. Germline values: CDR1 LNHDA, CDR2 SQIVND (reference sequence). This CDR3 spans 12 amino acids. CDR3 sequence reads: CASGWGQETQYF. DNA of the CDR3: TGTGCCAGTGGATGGGGGCAGGAGACCCAGTACTTC.

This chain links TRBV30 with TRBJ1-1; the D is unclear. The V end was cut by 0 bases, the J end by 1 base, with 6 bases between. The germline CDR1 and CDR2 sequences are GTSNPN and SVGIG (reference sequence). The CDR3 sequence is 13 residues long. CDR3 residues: CAWSVAPNTEAFF. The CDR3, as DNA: TGTGCCTGGAGTGTAGCCCCGAACACTGAAGCTTTCTTT.

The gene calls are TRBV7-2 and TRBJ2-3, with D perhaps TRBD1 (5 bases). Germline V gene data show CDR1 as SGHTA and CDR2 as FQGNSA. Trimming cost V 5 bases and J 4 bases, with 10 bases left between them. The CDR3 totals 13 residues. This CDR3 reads CASSSQGPDTQYF. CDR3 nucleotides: TGTGCCAGCAGCAGTCAGGGTCCAGATACGCAGTATTTT.

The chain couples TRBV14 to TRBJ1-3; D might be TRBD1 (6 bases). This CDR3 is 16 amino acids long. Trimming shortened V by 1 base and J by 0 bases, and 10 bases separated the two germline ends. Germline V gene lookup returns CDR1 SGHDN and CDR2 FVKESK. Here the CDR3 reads CASSQVEGHSGNTIYF. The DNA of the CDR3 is TGTGCCAGCAGCCAAGTTGAGGGACACTCTGGAAACACCATATATTTT.

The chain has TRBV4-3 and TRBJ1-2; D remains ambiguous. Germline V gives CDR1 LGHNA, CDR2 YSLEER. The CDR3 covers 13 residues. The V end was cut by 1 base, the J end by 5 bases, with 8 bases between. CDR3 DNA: TGCGCCAGCAGCCAAGGGCGAAAGTATGGCTACACCTTC. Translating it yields CASSQGRKYGYTF.

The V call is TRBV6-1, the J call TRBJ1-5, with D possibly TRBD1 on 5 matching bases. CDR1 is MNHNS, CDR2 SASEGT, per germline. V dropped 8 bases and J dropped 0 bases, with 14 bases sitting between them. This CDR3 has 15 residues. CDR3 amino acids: CASGATTSSNQPQHF. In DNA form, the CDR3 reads TGTGCCAGCGGGGCTACCACGTCTAGCAATCAGCCCCAGCATTTT.

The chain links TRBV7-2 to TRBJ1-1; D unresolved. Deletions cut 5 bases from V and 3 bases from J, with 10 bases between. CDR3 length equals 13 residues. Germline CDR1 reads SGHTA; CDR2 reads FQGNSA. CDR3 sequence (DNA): TGTGCCAGCAGCCTTTCCTTGGACACTGAAGCTTTCTTT. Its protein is CASSLSLDTEAFF.

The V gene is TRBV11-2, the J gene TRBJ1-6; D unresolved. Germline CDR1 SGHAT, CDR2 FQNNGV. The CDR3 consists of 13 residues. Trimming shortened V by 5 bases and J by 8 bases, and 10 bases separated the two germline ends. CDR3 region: CASSPRTDSPLHF. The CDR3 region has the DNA TGTGCCAGCAGCCCACGGACCGATTCACCCCTCCACTTT.

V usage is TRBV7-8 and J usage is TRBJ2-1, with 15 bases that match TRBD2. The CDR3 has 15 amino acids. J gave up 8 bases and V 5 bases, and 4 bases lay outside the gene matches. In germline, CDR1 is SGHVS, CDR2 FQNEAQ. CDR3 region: CASSTGLAGGDEQFF. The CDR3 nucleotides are TGTGCCAGCAGCACGGGACTAGCGGGGGGTGATGAGCAGTTCTTC.

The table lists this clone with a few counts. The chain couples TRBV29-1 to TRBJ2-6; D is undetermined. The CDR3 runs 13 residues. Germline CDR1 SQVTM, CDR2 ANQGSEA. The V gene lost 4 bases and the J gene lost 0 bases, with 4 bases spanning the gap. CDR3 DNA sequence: TGCAGCGTTGCACACTCTGGGGCCAACGTCCTGACTTTC. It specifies CSVAHSGANVLTF.

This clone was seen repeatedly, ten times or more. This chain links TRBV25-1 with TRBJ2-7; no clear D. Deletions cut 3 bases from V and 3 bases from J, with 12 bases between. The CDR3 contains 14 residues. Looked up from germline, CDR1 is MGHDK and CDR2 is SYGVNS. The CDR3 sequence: CASSDTSRGYEQYF. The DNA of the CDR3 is TGTGCCAGCAGTGATACCTCGAGAGGCTACGAGCAGTACTTC.

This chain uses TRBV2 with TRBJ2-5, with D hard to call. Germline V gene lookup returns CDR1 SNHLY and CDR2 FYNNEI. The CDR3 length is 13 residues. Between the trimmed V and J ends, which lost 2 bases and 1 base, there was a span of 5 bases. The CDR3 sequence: CASSELVQETQYF. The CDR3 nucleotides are TGTGCCAGCAGTGAACTGGTCCAAGAGACCCAGTACTTC.

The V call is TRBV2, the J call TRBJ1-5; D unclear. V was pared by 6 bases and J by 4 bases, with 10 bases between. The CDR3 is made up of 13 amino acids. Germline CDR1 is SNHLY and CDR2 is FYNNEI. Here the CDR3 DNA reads TGTGCCAGCAGCGGATCCGGGAATCAGCCCCAGCATTTT. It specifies CASSGSGNQPQHF. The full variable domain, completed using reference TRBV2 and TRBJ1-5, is EPEVTQTPSHQVTQMGQEVILRCVPISNHLYFYWYRQILGQKVEFLVSFYNNEISEKSEIFDDQFSVERPDGSNFTLKIRSTKLEDSAMYFCASSGSGNQPQHFGDGTRLSIL.

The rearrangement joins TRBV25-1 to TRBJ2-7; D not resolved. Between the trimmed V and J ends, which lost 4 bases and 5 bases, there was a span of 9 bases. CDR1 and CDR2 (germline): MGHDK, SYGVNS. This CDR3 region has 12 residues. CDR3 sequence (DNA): TGTGCCAGCAGTGGAACCGTCCACGAGCAGTACTTC. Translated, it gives CASSGTVHEQYF.

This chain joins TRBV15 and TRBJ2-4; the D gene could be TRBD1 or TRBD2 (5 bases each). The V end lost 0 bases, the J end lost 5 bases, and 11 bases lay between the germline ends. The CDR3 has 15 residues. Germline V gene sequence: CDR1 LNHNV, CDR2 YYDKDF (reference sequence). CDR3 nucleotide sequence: TGTGCCACCAGCAGAGACGGGACCCCTGAAAACATTCAGTACTTC. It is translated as CATSRDGTPENIQYF. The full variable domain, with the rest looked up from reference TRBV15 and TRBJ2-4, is DAMVIQNPRYQVTQFGKPVTLSCSQTLNHNVMYWYQQKSSQAPKLLFHYYDKDFNNEADTPDNFQSRRPNTSFCFLDIRSPGLGDTAMYLCATSRDGTPENIQYFGAGTRLSVL.

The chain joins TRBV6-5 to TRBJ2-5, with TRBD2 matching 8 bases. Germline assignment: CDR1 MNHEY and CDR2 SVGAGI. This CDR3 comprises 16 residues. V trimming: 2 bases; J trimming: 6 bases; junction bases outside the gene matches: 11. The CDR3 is CASSYTSPGGGKTQYF. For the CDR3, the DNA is TGTGCCAGCAGTTACACCTCACCGGGGGGGGGTAAGACCCAGTACTTC.

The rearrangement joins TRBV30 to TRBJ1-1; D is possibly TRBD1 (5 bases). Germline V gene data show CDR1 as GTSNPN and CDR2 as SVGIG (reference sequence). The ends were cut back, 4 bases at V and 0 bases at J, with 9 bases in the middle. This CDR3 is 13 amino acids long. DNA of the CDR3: TGTGCCTGGATGTGGGACTTGAACACTGAAGCTTTCTTT. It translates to CAWMWDLNTEAFF.

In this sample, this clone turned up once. CDR3 loop: CAWRNKGGKGYGYTF. CDR3 nucleotides: TGTGCCTGGAGAAACAAGGGGGGGAAAGGCTATGGCTACACCTTC. V and J are TRBV30 and TRBJ1-2; perhaps TRBD1 as D (6 bases). From germline, CDR1 is GTSNPN and CDR2 SVGIG (reference sequence). The CDR3 runs 15 residues. Trimming stripped 3 bases from V and 4 bases from J, with 18 bases between.

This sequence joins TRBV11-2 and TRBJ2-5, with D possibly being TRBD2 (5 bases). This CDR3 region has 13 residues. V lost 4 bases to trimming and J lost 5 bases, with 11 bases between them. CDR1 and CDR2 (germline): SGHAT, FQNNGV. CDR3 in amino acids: CASSWSGRETQYF. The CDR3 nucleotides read TGTGCCAGCAGCTGGAGCGGTCGGGAGACCCAGTACTTC.

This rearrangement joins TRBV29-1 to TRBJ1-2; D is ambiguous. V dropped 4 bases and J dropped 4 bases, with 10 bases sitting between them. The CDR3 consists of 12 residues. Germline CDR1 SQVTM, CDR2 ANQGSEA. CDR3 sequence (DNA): TGCAGCGTTGCGACCTACAGCTATGGCTACACCTTC. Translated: CSVATYSYGYTF.

The CDR3 bases are TGTGCCAGCAGCCAATGGGACCGGGGTGGCTATGGCTACACCTTC. Translated, it gives CASSQWDRGGYGYTF. The rearrangement links TRBV6-5 to TRBJ1-2, with a tentative D call TRBD1 (5 bases). V shed 6 bases and J shed 4 bases, with 18 bases lying between them. Germline CDR1 is MNHEY and CDR2 is SVGAGI. The CDR3 totals 15 residues.

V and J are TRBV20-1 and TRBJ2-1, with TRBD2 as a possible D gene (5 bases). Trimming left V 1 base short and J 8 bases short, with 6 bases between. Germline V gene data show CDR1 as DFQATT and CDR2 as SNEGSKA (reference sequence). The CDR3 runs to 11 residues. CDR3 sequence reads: CSARVAYEQFF. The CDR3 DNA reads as TGCAGTGCTAGAGTAGCGTATGAGCAGTTCTTC.

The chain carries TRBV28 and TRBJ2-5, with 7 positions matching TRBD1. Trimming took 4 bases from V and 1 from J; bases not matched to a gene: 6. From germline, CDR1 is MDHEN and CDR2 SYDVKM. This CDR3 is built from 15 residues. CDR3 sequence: CASSYRGPLQETQYF. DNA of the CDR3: TGTGCCAGCAGTTACAGGGGACCCCTCCAAGAGACCCAGTACTTC.

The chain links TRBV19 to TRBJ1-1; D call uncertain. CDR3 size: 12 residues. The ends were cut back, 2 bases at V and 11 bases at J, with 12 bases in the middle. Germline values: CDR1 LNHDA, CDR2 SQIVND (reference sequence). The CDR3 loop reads CASSIPKVGAFF. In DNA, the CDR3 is TGTGCCAGTAGTATACCGAAAGTCGGGGCTTTCTTT.

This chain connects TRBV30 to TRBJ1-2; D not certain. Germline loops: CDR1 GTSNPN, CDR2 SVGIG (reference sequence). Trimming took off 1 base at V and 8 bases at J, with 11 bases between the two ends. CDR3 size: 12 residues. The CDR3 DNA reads TGTGCCTGGAGTGCCCACCCTAAAGGCTACACCTTC. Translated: CAWSAHPKGYTF.

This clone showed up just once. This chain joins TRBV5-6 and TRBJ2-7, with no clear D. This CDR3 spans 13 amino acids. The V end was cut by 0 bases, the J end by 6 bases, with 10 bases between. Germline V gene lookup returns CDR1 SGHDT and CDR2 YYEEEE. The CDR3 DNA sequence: TGTGCCAGCAGCTTGGCCAGTCCCTCCGAGCAGTACTTC. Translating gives CASSLASPSEQYF.

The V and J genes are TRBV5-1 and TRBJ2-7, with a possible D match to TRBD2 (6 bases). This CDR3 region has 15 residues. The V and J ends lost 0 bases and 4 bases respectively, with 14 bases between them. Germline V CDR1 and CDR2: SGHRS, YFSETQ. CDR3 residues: CASSLAEGSRYEQYF. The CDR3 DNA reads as TGCGCCAGCAGCTTGGCGGAGGGTAGTCGGTACGAGCAGTACTTC.